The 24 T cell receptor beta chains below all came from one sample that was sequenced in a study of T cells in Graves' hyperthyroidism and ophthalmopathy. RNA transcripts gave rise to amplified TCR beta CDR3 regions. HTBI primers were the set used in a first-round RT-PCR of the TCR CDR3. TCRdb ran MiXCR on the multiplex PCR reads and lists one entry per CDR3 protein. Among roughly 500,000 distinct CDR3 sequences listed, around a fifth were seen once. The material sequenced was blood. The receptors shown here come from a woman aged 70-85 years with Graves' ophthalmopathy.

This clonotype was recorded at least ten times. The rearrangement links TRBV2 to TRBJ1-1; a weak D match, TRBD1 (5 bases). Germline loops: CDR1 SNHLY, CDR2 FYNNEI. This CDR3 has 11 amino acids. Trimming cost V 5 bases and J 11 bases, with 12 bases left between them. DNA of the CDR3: TGTGCCAGCAGTACCTCTGGGGGGGCTTTCTTT. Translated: CASSTSGGAFF. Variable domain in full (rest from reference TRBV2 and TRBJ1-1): EPEVTQTPSHQVTQMGQEVILRCVPISNHLYFYWYRQILGQKVEFLVSFYNNEISEKSEIFDDQFSVERPDGSNFTLKIRSTKLEDSAMYFCASSTSGGAFFGQGTRLTVV.

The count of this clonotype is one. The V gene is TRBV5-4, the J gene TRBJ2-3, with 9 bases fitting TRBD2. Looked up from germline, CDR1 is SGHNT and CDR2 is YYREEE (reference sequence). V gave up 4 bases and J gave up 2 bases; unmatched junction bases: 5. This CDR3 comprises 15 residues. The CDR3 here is CASSLGTSHTDTQYF. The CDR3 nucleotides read TGTGCCAGCAGCCTCGGGACTAGCCACACAGATACGCAGTATTTT.

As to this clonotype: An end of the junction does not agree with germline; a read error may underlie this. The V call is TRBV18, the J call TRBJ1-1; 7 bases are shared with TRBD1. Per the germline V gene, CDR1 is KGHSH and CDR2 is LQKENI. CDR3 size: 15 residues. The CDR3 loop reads CASSRQGLGNAEAFF. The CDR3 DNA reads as TGTGCCAGCTCCCGACAGGGTCTGGGGAACGCTGAAGCTTTCTTT.

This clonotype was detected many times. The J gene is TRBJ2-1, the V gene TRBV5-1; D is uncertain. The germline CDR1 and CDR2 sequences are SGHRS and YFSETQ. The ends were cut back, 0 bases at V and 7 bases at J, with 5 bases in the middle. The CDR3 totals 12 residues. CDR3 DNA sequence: TGCGCCAGCAGCTTGGAAGCAAATGAGCAGTTCTTC. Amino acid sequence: CASSLEANEQFF.

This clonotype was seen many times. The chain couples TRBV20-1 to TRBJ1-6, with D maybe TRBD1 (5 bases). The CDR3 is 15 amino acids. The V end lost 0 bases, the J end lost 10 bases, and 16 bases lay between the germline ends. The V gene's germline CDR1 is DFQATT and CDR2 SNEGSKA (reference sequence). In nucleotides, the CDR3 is TGCAGTGCTAGAGATCAGATCTTCCAGGGATCACCCCTCCACTTT. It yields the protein CSARDQIFQGSPLHF.

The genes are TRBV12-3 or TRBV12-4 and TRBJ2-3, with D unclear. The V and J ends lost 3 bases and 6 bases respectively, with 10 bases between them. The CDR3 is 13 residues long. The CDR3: CASSLSVFDTQYF. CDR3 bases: TGTGCCAGCAGTTTGAGCGTTTTCGATACGCAGTATTTT.

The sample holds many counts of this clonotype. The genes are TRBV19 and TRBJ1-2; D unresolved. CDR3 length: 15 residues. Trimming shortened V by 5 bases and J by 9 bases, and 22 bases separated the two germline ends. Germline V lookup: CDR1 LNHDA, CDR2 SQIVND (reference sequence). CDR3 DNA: TGTGCCAGTAGTCCCTGGTTGGGTCAGTCGGATCGCTACACCTTC. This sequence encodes CASSPWLGQSDRYTF.

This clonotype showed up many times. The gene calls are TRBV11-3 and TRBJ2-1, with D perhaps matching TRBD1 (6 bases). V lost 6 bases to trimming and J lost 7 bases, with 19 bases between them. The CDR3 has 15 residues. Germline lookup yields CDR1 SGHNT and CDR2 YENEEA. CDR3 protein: CASSEGQGYGNEQFF. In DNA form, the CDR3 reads TGTGCCAGCAGTGAAGGGCAGGGGTACGGGAATGAGCAGTTCTTC.

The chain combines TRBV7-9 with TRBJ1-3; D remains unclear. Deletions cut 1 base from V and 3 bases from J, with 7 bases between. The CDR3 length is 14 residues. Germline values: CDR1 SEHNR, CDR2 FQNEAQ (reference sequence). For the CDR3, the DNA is TGTGCCAGCAGCTTAGGGACGGATGGAAACACCATATATTTT. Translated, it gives CASSLGTDGNTIYF.

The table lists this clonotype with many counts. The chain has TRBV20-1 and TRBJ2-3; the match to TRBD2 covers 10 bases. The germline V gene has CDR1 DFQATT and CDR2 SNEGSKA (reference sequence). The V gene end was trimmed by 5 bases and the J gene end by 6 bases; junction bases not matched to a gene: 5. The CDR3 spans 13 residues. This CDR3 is CSAFSGRADTQYF. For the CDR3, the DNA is TGCAGTGCTTTCAGCGGGAGGGCGGATACGCAGTATTTT.

The CDR3 bases are TGCGCCAGCAGCTTAAAGACAGGGCAAGAGACCCAGTACTTC. As protein: CASSLKTGQETQYF. This rearrangement joins TRBV5-1 to TRBJ2-5; 7 positions match TRBD1. In germline, CDR1 is SGHRS, CDR2 YFSETQ. V dropped 2 bases and J dropped 2; count of bases not matched to a gene: 3. This CDR3 comprises 14 residues.

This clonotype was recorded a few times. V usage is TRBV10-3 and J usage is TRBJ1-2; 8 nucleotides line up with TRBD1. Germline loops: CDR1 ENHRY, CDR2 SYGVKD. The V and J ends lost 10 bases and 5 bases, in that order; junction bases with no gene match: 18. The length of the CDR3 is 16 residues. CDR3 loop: CATRGGQGGLFYGYTF. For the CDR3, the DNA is TGTGCCACCAGAGGAGGACAGGGAGGTTTATTTTATGGCTACACCTTC.

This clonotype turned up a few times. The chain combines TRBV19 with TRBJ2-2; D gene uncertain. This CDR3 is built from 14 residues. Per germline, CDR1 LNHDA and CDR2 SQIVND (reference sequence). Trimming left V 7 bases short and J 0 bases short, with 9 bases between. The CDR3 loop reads CASNRLANTGELFF. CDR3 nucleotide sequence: TGTGCCAGTAATAGGCTGGCGAACACCGGGGAGCTGTTTTTT.

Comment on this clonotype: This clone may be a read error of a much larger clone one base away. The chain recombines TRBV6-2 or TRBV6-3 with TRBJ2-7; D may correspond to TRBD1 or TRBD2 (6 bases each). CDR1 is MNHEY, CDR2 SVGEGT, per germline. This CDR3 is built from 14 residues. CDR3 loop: CASSYSGGGYKQYF. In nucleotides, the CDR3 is TGTGCCAGCAGTTACTCGGGGGGCGGCTACAAGCAGTACTTC.

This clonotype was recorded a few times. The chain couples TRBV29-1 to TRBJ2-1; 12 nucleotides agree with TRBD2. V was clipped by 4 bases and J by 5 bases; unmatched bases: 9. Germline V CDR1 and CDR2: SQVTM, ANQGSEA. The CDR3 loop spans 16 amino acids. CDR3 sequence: CSVVRGLAGYDNEQFF. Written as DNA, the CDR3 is TGCAGCGTTGTTCGCGGACTAGCGGGATATGACAATGAGCAGTTCTTC.

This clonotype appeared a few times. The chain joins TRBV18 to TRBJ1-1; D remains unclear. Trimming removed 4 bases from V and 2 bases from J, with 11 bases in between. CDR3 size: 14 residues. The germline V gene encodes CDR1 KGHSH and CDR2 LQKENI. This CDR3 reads CASSLRTDNTEAFF. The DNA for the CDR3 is TGTGCCAGCTCACTGCGAACAGACAACACTGAAGCTTTCTTT.

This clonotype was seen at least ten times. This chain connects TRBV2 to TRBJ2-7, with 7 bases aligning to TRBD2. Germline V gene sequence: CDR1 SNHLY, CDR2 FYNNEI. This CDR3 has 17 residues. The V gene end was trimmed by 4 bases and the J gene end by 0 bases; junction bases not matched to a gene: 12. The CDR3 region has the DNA TGTGCCAGCAGTGGAGCCGTCGGGGGGACGTTCTCCTACGAGCAGTACTTC. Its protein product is CASSGAVGGTFSYEQYF.

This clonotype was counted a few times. CDR3 sequence: CSATFRGPYGYTF. CDR3 DNA: TGCAGTGCTACCTTTAGGGGGCCCTATGGCTACACCTTC. This chain uses TRBV20-1 with TRBJ1-2; TRBD1 matches 7 bases. V lost 4 bases to trimming and J lost 4 bases; unmatched junction nucleotides: 6. Germline CDR1 is DFQATT and CDR2 is SNEGSKA (reference sequence). The CDR3 runs 13 residues.

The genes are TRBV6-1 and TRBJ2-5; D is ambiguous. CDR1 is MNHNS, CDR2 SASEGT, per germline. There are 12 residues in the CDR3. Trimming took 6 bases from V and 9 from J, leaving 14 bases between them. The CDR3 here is CASSRDKWAQYF. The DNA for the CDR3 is TGTGCCAGCAGCCGAGACAAATGGGCCCAGTACTTC.

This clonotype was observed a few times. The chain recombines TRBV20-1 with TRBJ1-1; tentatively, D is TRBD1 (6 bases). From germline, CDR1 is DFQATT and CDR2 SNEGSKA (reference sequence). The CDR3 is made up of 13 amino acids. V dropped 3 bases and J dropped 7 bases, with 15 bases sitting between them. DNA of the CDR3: TGCAGTGCTAGCCATCAACAGGGAAATGAAGCTTTCTTT. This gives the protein CSASHQQGNEAFF.

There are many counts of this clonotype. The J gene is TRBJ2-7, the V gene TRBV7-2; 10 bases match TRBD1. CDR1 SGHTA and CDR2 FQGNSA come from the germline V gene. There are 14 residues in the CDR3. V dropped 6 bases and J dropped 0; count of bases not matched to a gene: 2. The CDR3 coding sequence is TGTGCCAGCAGGCGGACAGGGGGCTCCTACGAGCAGTACTTC. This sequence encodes CASRRTGGSYEQYF.

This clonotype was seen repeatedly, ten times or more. The CDR3 reads CSATSGVGLTQYF. DNA of the CDR3: TGCAGTGCAACGTCCGGGGTTGGGTTGACCCAGTACTTC. The rearrangement links TRBV20-1 to TRBJ2-5; possible D gene TRBD2, 5 bases. In germline, CDR1 is DFQATT, CDR2 SNEGSKA (reference sequence). Trimming took off 6 bases at V and 7 bases at J, with 18 bases between the two ends. The CDR3 runs 13 residues.

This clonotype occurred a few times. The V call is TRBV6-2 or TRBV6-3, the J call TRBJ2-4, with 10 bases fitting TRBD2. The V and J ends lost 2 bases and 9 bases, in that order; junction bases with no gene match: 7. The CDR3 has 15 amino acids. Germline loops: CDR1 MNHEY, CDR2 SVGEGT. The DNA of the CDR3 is TGTGCCAGCAGTTACATCCCTAGCGGGAGCGGCATTCAGTACTTC. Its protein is CASSYIPSGSGIQYF.

The CDR3 DNA sequence: TGTGCCAGCAGCCGGGGGGGGCAATCCTACGAGCAGTACTTC. It translates to CASSRGGQSYEQYF. The chain recombines TRBV9 with TRBJ2-7; 8 nucleotides match TRBD2. CDR1 and CDR2 from the germline V gene are SGDLS and YYNGEE. V trimming: 4 bases; J trimming: 1 base; junction bases outside the gene matches: 4. CDR3 length equals 14 residues.